These 30 T cell receptor beta chains were sequenced from one sample in a study of blood T cell repertoires in COVID-19 (dated by TCRdb to about 2020). Library preparation was by the immunoSEQ multiplex PCR assay. TCRdb holds this immuneACCESS table with in-frame rearrangements only. Some clones are missing; in checked studies, unresolved V genes explain under half, and the rest has no known cause. Across this sample there are some 250,000 clones, with about 89% seen only once. About 9.3% of the sample is in the top ten clones. The sequenced material came from PBMCs or T cells enriched from blood (not recorded which). The source of these receptors is a man aged 35 to 55 who had recovered from COVID-19.

The V and J genes are TRBV19 and TRBJ2-2; 13 bases align to TRBD2. The CDR3 runs 22 residues. The germline gives CDR1 LNHDA, CDR2 SQIVND (reference sequence). With 1 base clipped from V and 0 bases from J, the junction kept 14 bases outside the gene matches. The chain's CDR3 is CASSIVRITGLAGSTNTGELFF. As DNA, the CDR3 is TGTGCCAGTAGTATAGTTCGGATTACGGGACTAGCGGGATCAACGAACACCGGGGAGCTGTTTTTT.

The chain joins TRBV5-1 to TRBJ2-1, with D tentatively TRBD2 (7 bases). Germline V gene data show CDR1 as SGHRS and CDR2 as YFSETQ. The CDR3 runs to 15 residues. The V gene lost 4 bases and the J gene lost 9 bases, with 20 bases spanning the gap. The CDR3: CASSEFRGGGGEQFF. DNA of the CDR3: TGCGCCAGCAGCGAATTTCGCGGGGGAGGGGGTGAGCAGTTCTTC.

V usage is TRBV5-5 and J usage is TRBJ2-7; a possible D gene is TRBD2 (6 bases). Trimming took off 0 bases at V and 3 bases at J, with 13 bases between the two ends. The germline CDR1 and CDR2 sequences are SGHKS and YYEKEE (reference sequence). This CDR3 contains 15 residues. This CDR3 reads CASSLGFGLNYEQYF. CDR3 in DNA: TGTGCCAGCAGCTTGGGCTTCGGACTAAACTACGAGCAGTACTTC.

The genes are TRBV28 and TRBJ1-3; TRBD1 matches at 8 bases. This CDR3 is built from 15 residues. Germline V lookup: CDR1 MDHEN, CDR2 SYDVKM. V lost 6 bases and J lost 3; bases outside the gene matches: 7. The CDR3: CASREPGQDGNTIYF. The CDR3 DNA is TGTGCCAGCAGGGAACCGGGACAGGATGGAAACACCATATATTTT.

V gene TRBV18 combines with J gene TRBJ2-7; 7 bases align to TRBD2. The J segment lost 5 bases and the V segment lost 2 bases, leaving 9 bases of the junction unmatched. The CDR3 extends over 15 amino acids. Germline V CDR1 and CDR2: KGHSH, LQKENI. The CDR3: CASSPAGLGGDEQYF. Written as DNA, the CDR3 is TGTGCCAGCTCACCAGCTGGGCTGGGGGGGGACGAGCAGTACTTC.

The chain employs TRBV14 and TRBJ2-2; TRBD1 matches 9 bases. The CDR3 sequence is 19 residues long. J was trimmed by 2 bases and V by 1 base; bases with no gene match: 11. Germline V gene lookup returns CDR1 SGHDN and CDR2 FVKESK. The CDR3 coding sequence is TGTGCCAGCAGCCAAGTCGGGTGGGGGACAGGGAGCAACACCGGGGAGCTGTTTTTT. This sequence encodes CASSQVGWGTGSNTGELFF.

The V call is TRBV12-5, the J call TRBJ2-3; 7 nucleotides align to TRBD2. V shed 0 bases, J shed 4 bases, and the junction held 16 bases outside the gene matches. This CDR3 has 19 amino acids. Germline loops: CDR1 LGHNT, CDR2 FRNRAP. The chain's CDR3 is CASGLVPDGTISVPDTQYF. CDR3 coding DNA: TGTGCTAGTGGTTTGGTACCGGACGGGACTATTTCGGTCCCAGATACGCAGTATTTT.

This clone has only one observation. The chain has TRBV11-2 and TRBJ2-7, with a tentative D call TRBD1 (6 bases). CDR1 and CDR2 from the germline V gene are SGHAT and FQNNGV. The CDR3 covers 15 residues. The V gene lost 1 base and the J gene lost 5 bases, with 15 bases spanning the gap. CDR3 coding DNA: TGTGCCAGCAGCTTAGGGGCAGGGGAAGGCCACGAGCAGTACTTC. Residues: CASSLGAGEGHEQYF.

This clone was counted once. The chain employs TRBV11-2 and TRBJ1-1; D gene unclear. The V and J ends lost 4 bases and 5 bases respectively, with 17 bases between them. This CDR3 is built from 15 residues. The germline V gene has CDR1 SGHAT and CDR2 FQNNGV. The CDR3, as DNA: TGTGCCAGCAGCTCCGGAGTAGTGTCCGAGACTGAAGCTTTCTTT. It yields the protein CASSSGVVSETEAFF.

The V gene is TRBV7-2, the J gene TRBJ1-2, with 10 bases matching TRBD1. Germline lookup yields CDR1 SGHTA and CDR2 FQGNSA. The length of the CDR3 is 16 residues. J lost 4 bases, V lost 5 bases, and 10 bases had no gene match. For the CDR3, the DNA is TGTGCCAGCAGCCAAAACCCGGGACAGGGGAGCTATGGCTACACCTTC. It codes for CASSQNPGQGSYGYTF. The full variable domain, rest sourced from reference TRBV7-2 and TRBJ1-2, is GAGVSQSPSNKVTEKGKDVELRCDPISGHTALYWYRQSLGQGLEFLIYFQGNSAPDKSGLPSDRFSAERTGGSVSTLTIQRTQQEDSAVYLCASSQNPGQGSYGYTFGSGTRLTVV.

The V and J genes are TRBV19 and TRBJ2-3, with 11 bases identical to TRBD2. Trimming removed 4 bases from V and 3 bases from J; junction bases left unmatched: 6. CDR3 length equals 16 residues. Germline CDR1 is LNHDA and CDR2 is SQIVND (reference sequence). The CDR3 region is CASSTPGTSGTDTQYF. The CDR3 region has the DNA TGTGCCAGTAGTACACCCGGGACTAGCGGTACAGATACGCAGTATTTT.

The V call is TRBV19, the J call TRBJ2-1, with 7 bases fitting TRBD2. In germline, CDR1 is LNHDA, CDR2 SQIVND (reference sequence). The V gene end was trimmed by 3 bases and the J gene end by 4 bases; junction bases not matched to a gene: 6. This CDR3 comprises 15 residues. DNA of the CDR3: TGTGCCAGTAGTATGAGCCTAGCGGTTTACAATGAGCAGTTCTTC. Translation gives CASSMSLAVYNEQFF.

The gene calls are TRBV21-1 and TRBJ2-7; TRBD1 is taken as the D call from the table, unchecked against the DNA. TRBV21-1 counts as a pseudogene. CDR3 size: 15 residues. In DNA, the CDR3 is TGTGCCAGCAGCAAAGGGGGCAGAAAAAGCTACGAGCAGTACTTC. Translated, it gives CASSKGGRKSYEQYF.

V gene TRBV25-1 combines with J gene TRBJ1-6, with 7 bases aligning to TRBD1. This CDR3 has 14 residues. Germline loops: CDR1 MGHDK, CDR2 SYGVNS. Trimming took 1 base from V and 12 from J; bases not matched to a gene: 6. The CDR3 DNA follows: TGTGCCAGCAGTGAATTACAGGGGCCACTACCCCTCCACTTT. Translated: CASSELQGPLPLHF.

J is TRBJ2-7 and V is TRBV11-3; TRBD2 matches 16 bases. The germline gives CDR1 SGHNT, CDR2 YENEEA. This CDR3 region has 19 residues. Trimming cost V 0 bases and J 2 bases; bases outside gene matches: 7. In DNA form, the CDR3 reads TGTGCCAGCAGCTTAGATCCTGGGACTAGCGGGGGGGGAGCCTACGAGCAGTACTTC. Translating gives CASSLDPGTSGGGAYEQYF.

This clone came up once. This chain uses TRBV7-6 with TRBJ2-5; 10 nucleotides agree with TRBD2. V dropped 1 base and J dropped 4; count of bases not matched to a gene: 6. Germline-derived CDR1 and CDR2 are SGHVS and FNYEAQ. The CDR3 consists of 16 residues. DNA of the CDR3: TGTGCCAGCAGCTTAGGGGCTAGCGGGGGCCTAGAGACCCAGTACTTC. Translating it yields CASSLGASGGLETQYF.

In regard to this clone: A much more abundant neighbour one base away suggests this may be a read error. Other nucleotide sequences from this sample produce the same CDR3. The chain uses TRBV7-8 and TRBJ2-7; 9 positions agree with TRBD2. The V segment lost 5 bases and the J segment 1 base; nucleotides outside the gene matches: 6. This CDR3 contains 15 residues. In germline, CDR1 is SGHVS, CDR2 FQNEAQ. CDR3 in DNA: TGTGCCAGCAGCCGACTAGCGGTAGTATCCTACGAGCAGTACTTC. Translating it yields CASSRLAVVSYEQYF.

The chain employs TRBV6-6 and TRBJ2-5, with D possibly TRBD1 on 5 matching bases. Per the germline V gene, CDR1 is MNHNY and CDR2 is SVGAGI (reference sequence). Trimming left V 0 bases short and J 5 bases short, with 10 bases between. The length of the CDR3 is 14 residues. The CDR3 DNA reads as TGTGCCAGCAGTTACTCGAGTAGGGGCGAGACCCAGTACTTC. Translation: CASSYSSRGETQYF.

This chain uses TRBV29-1 with TRBJ2-7, with 10 nucleotides matching TRBD2. Germline values: CDR1 SQVTM, CDR2 ANQGSEA. The CDR3 has 13 residues. The V gene end was trimmed by 5 bases and the J gene end by 3 bases; junction bases not matched to a gene: 4. The CDR3 DNA reads as TGCAGCGTTCGGCCTAGCGGGAGCTACGAGCAGTACTTC. This encodes CSVRPSGSYEQYF.

The chain joins TRBV11-2 to TRBJ1-1, with D maybe TRBD1 (6 bases). Germline CDR1 and CDR2: SGHAT and FQNNGV. The CDR3 runs to 13 residues. V was cut by 5 bases and J by 5 bases, with 12 bases left in between. This CDR3 reads CASSTSGATEAFF. CDR3 DNA sequence: TGTGCCAGCAGCACCTCAGGGGCTACTGAAGCTTTCTTT.

The CDR3 DNA follows: TGTGCCAGCAGCTTGGGGGACAGGGTGGTCCAAGAGACCCAGTACTTC. Protein: CASSLGDRVVQETQYF. The chain combines TRBV5-6 with TRBJ2-5; 9 bases map to TRBD1. Germline values: CDR1 SGHDT, CDR2 YYEEEE. Unmatched junction bases numbered 4, after V lost 0 bases and J lost 1 base. The length of the CDR3 is 16 residues. Full variable domain (remainder filled in from reference TRBV5-6 and TRBJ2-5): DAGVTQSPTHLIKTRGQQVTLRCSPKSGHDTVSWYQQALGQGPQFIFQYYEEEERQRGNFPDRFSGHQFPNYSSELNVNALLLGDSALYLCASSLGDRVVQETQYFGPGTRLLVL.

V usage is TRBV28 and J usage is TRBJ1-4, with D maybe TRBD1 (6 bases). The V gene's germline CDR1 is MDHEN and CDR2 SYDVKM. This CDR3 is 15 amino acids long. V was cut by 6 bases and J by 8 bases, with 19 bases left in between. CDR3 coding DNA: TGTGCCAGCAGCTCATCGGGACACCGGCTGGAAAAACTGTTTTTT. This encodes CASSSSGHRLEKLFF.

The chain carries TRBV5-6 and TRBJ1-4; TRBD1 is a possible D gene (6 bases). Germline loops: CDR1 SGHDT, CDR2 YYEEEE. The CDR3 is made up of 12 amino acids. With 5 bases removed from V and 8 bases from J, the gap between germline ends came to 10 bases. The CDR3 sequence: CASSFGQEKLFF. Written as DNA, the CDR3 is TGTGCCAGCAGTTTCGGACAGGAAAAACTGTTTTTT.

The chain uses TRBV11-2 and TRBJ2-5; TRBD2 matches at 8 bases. V shed 5 bases, J shed 6 bases, and the junction held 11 bases outside the gene matches. This CDR3 comprises 15 residues. Germline lookup yields CDR1 SGHAT and CDR2 FQNNGV. Here the CDR3 DNA reads TGTGCCAGCAGCCCCCCGGGACTAGAGGTGAAGACCCAGTACTTC. This gives the protein CASSPPGLEVKTQYF.

The chain combines TRBV4-3 with TRBJ1-6; TRBD1 might be the D (5 bases). The CDR3 consists of 13 residues. The V gene lost 2 bases and the J gene lost 10 bases, with 9 bases spanning the gap. Germline lookup yields CDR1 LGHNA and CDR2 YSLEER. The CDR3, as DNA: TGCGCCAGCAGCCAACGCCAGGGATCACCCCTCCACTTT. Residues: CASSQRQGSPLHF.

This chain uses TRBV4-3 with TRBJ2-7; TRBD2 is a possible D gene (5 bases). CDR3 length equals 15 residues. The germline V gene has CDR1 LGHNA and CDR2 YSLEER. The V end lost 1 base, the J end lost 1 base, and 11 bases lay between the germline ends. Written as DNA, the CDR3 is TGCGCCAGCAGCCAAGTGGTCACGGGATCCTACGAGCAGTACTTC. This codes for CASSQVVTGSYEQYF.

The gene calls are TRBV2 and TRBJ2-5, with a weak D call TRBD2 (6 bases). The CDR3 is 15 amino acids. Trimming shortened V by 1 base and J by 1 base, and 10 bases separated the two germline ends. Germline V gene sequence: CDR1 SNHLY, CDR2 FYNNEI. The CDR3 nucleotides read TGTGCCAGCAGTGAAGAGGAGGGGTCCCAAGAGACCCAGTACTTC. Encoded protein: CASSEEEGSQETQYF.

The J gene is TRBJ2-3, the V gene TRBV5-4; 10 bases match TRBD2. The trim removed 2 bases at V and 5 bases at J, leaving 11 bases unmatched. The CDR3 contains 17 residues. Germline V gene sequence: CDR1 SGHNT, CDR2 YYREEE (reference sequence). In DNA form, the CDR3 reads TGTGCCAGCAGCTTAAAAAAACTAGCGGGATCAGGAGATACGCAGTATTTT. Translating it yields CASSLKKLAGSGDTQYF. Complete variable domain (other parts from reference TRBV5-4 and TRBJ2-3): ETGVTQSPTHLIKTRGQQVTLRCSSQSGHNTVSWYQQALGQGPQFIFQYYREEENGRGNFPPRFSGLQFPNYSSELNVNALELDDSALYLCASSLKKLAGSGDTQYFGPGTRLTVL.

The rearrangement joins TRBV11-1 to TRBJ2-7; 8 bases agree with TRBD1. Germline V gene data show CDR1 as SGHAT and CDR2 as FQDESV (reference sequence). This CDR3 is 14 amino acids long. Unmatched junction bases numbered 5, after V lost 5 bases and J lost 2 bases. CDR3 nucleotide sequence: TGTGCCAGCAGCCCCTCGGACAGGGCCTACGAGCAGTACTTC. Protein: CASSPSDRAYEQYF. Full variable domain (outside the CDR3, taken from reference TRBV11-1 and TRBJ2-7): EAEVAQSPRYKITEKSQAVAFWCDPISGHATLYWYRQILGQGPELLVQFQDESVVDDSQLPKDRFSAERLKGVDSTLKIQPAELGDSAMYLCASSPSDRAYEQYFGPGTRLTVT.

The rearrangement joins TRBV7-9 to TRBJ2-2; 8 nucleotides line up with TRBD2. Germline V gene lookup returns CDR1 SEHNR and CDR2 FQNEAQ (reference sequence). The CDR3 length is 16 residues. The V and J ends lost 3 bases and 5 bases, in that order; junction bases with no gene match: 8. The CDR3 is CASSFWSGRGTGELFF. CDR3 nucleotide sequence: TGTGCCAGCAGCTTCTGGAGCGGGAGAGGGACCGGGGAGCTGTTTTTT. Full variable domain (rest looked up from reference TRBV7-9 and TRBJ2-2): DTGVSQNPRHKITKRGQNVTFRCDPISEHNRLYWYRQTLGQGPEFLTYFQNEAQLEKSRLLSDRFSAERPKGSFSTLEIQRTEQGDSAMYLCASSFWSGRGTGELFFGEGSRLTVL.